This T cell receptor (beta chain) is from a study of cytomegalovirus exposure and HLA in healthy donors. Points on this clone: Its antigen is still unknown.

Germline V gives CDR1 SQVTM, CDR2 ANQGSEA. This CDR3 comprises 15 residues. The junction had 4 bases not matched to a gene; V was cut back by 0 bases and J by 2 bases. Study conclusions and caveats: One variant, a missense change in DCLRE1C, was linked in a later analysis to TCR beta V- and J-gene trimming. A later analysis found that most CMV-associated TCR beta chains appeared HLA-restricted. Several V segments, TRBV6-2 and TRBV6-3 among them, could not be told apart and were dropped.

In the PCR, 60 Vbeta and 13 Jbeta primers were used. Generated by immunoSEQ multiplex PCR, the TCRdb table keeps only in-frame clones and is missing some. The table shows tens of thousands of clones, with approximately 68% occurring only once. The sample comprised PBMCs. The TCR comes from a woman aged 45-65 years in good health and CMV-seropositive. V is TRBV29-1 and J is TRBJ1-2; 9 nucleotides agree with TRBD1. CDR3 protein: CSVEDKGTGNYGYTF. CDR3 in DNA: TGCAGCGTTGAAGATAAGGGGACAGGGAACTATGGCTACACCTTC.